One and the same sample provided the 30 T cell receptor beta chains below, sequenced in a study of cytomegalovirus exposure and HLA in healthy donors. The table came from immunoSEQ multiplex PCR; TCRdb's copy has only in-frame clones and leaves some out. The sample holds over 60,000 clones, under 96% seen once. Sequenced input: PBMCs. The receptor source for this set is a woman between 18 and 29 years old in good health and CMV-seropositive.

The rearrangement uses TRBV4-3 and TRBJ2-1; 14 bases align to TRBD2. Germline V gene sequence: CDR1 LGHNA, CDR2 YSLEER. The J segment lost 15 bases and the V segment lost 1 base, leaving 11 bases of the junction unmatched. The CDR3 extends over 16 amino acids. This CDR3 is CASSQAGLAGVSDRFF. DNA for the CDR3: TGCGCCAGCAGCCAAGCGGGACTAGCGGGAGTAAGCGATCGGTTCTTC.

V is TRBV4-3 and J is TRBJ2-6, with unresolved D. The CDR3 sequence is 16 residues long. Trimming pared 0 bases from V and 0 bases from J, leaving 6 bases between. Germline-derived CDR1 and CDR2 are LGHNA and YSLEER. CDR3 amino acids: CASSQDIGSGANVLTF. For the CDR3, the DNA is TGCGCCAGCAGCCAAGATATCGGCTCTGGGGCCAACGTCCTGACTTTC.

The chain employs TRBV4-2 and TRBJ1-4, with D unclear. CDR3 size: 15 residues. V was pared by 3 bases and J by 7 bases, with 15 bases between. Germline V gives CDR1 LGHNA, CDR2 YNFKEQ. The CDR3 DNA sequence: TGTGCCAGCAGCCAGAGCCCGATCCGGGGTGAAAAACTGTTTTTT. It encodes CASSQSPIRGEKLFF.

V usage is TRBV4-1 and J usage is TRBJ1-1, with 7 positions matching TRBD1. V gave up 0 bases and J gave up 4 bases; unmatched junction bases: 5. Germline lookup yields CDR1 MGHRA and CDR2 YSYEKL. CDR3 length: 15 amino acids. As DNA, the CDR3 is TGCGCCAGCAGCCAAGAACAGGGGTTGGGCACTGAAGCTTTCTTT. Amino acid sequence: CASSQEQGLGTEAFF.

This chain connects TRBV7-2 to TRBJ2-7, with 13 nucleotides matching TRBD2. From germline, CDR1 is SGHTA and CDR2 FQGNSA. The CDR3 is 18 amino acids. V dropped 6 bases and J dropped 7; count of bases not matched to a gene: 18. CDR3 amino acids: CASSQYAKLAGGPGEQYF. DNA for the CDR3: TGTGCCAGCAGTCAGTACGCCAAACTAGCGGGAGGGCCGGGGGAGCAGTACTTC.

V is TRBV7-2 and J is TRBJ2-2; 9 bases fit TRBD1. The CDR3 has 14 residues. The junction had 3 bases not matched to a gene; V was cut back by 5 bases and J by 5 bases. In germline, CDR1 is SGHTA, CDR2 FQGNSA. The CDR3 DNA sequence: TGTGCCAGCAGCGAGGGACAGGGAACCGGGGAGCTGTTTTTT. Translated, it gives CASSEGQGTGELFF.

The gene calls are TRBV5-4 and TRBJ2-1; possible D gene TRBD2, 5 bases. V lost 1 base and J 0 bases, leaving 8 bases between the germline ends. Germline CDR1 and CDR2: SGHNT and YYREEE (reference sequence). There are 15 residues in the CDR3. The CDR3: CASSLPGTSYNEQFF. The DNA of the CDR3 is TGTGCCAGCAGCTTGCCGGGAACCTCCTACAATGAGCAGTTCTTC.

The gene calls are TRBV11-2 and TRBJ2-3; TRBD2 aligns across 8 bases. CDR3 length: 14 amino acids. With V trimmed by 5 bases and J by 1 base, 2 bases remained unmatched. Germline CDR1 SGHAT, CDR2 FQNNGV. The CDR3 DNA sequence: TGTGCCAGCAGCCAGACTAGCGGCACAGATACGCAGTATTTT. Protein product: CASSQTSGTDTQYF.

This chain links TRBV9 with TRBJ1-2; 7 nucleotides match TRBD1. The V gene's germline CDR1 is SGDLS and CDR2 YYNGEE. The junction had 0 bases not matched to a gene; V was cut back by 0 bases and J by 4 bases. The CDR3 has 13 amino acids. CDR3 amino acids: CASSVGQGYGYTF. The CDR3 DNA follows: TGTGCCAGCAGCGTAGGACAGGGCTATGGCTACACCTTC.

The chain uses TRBV7-9 and TRBJ2-1; possible D gene TRBD1, 5 bases. CDR1 and CDR2 (germline): SEHNR, FQNEAQ (reference sequence). The V gene lost 1 base and the J gene lost 9 bases, with 19 bases spanning the gap. This CDR3 has 16 amino acids. This CDR3 is CASSLEWDQLRGEQFF. The CDR3 DNA is TGTGCCAGCAGCTTAGAGTGGGATCAACTAAGGGGTGAGCAGTTCTTC.

This clone was observed once. This chain links TRBV19 with TRBJ2-7, with 7 bases lining up with TRBD1. With V trimmed by 1 base and J by 6 bases, 0 bases remained unmatched. The V gene's germline CDR1 is LNHDA and CDR2 SQIVND (reference sequence). CDR3 length: 12 amino acids. CDR3 DNA: TGTGCCAGTAGTATAGGGACAGGCGAGCAGTACTTC. Protein sequence: CASSIGTGEQYF.

The V call is TRBV29-1, the J call TRBJ2-3; 9 nucleotides agree with TRBD2. The CDR3 loop spans 12 amino acids. Per germline, CDR1 SQVTM and CDR2 ANQGSEA. V lost 6 bases to trimming and J lost 4 bases; unmatched junction nucleotides: 2. The chain's CDR3 is CSVVAGADTQYF. Here the CDR3 DNA reads TGCAGCGTAGTAGCGGGAGCAGATACGCAGTATTTT.

V and J are TRBV7-2 and TRBJ1-1; 7 nucleotides match TRBD1. V trimming: 3 bases; J trimming: 1 base; junction bases outside the gene matches: 2. The CDR3 covers 14 residues. Germline V lookup: CDR1 SGHTA, CDR2 FQGNSA. CDR3 DNA: TGTGCCAGCAGCTTGAGGACAGGGAACACTGAAGCTTTCTTT. Translating it yields CASSLRTGNTEAFF.

The chain is built from TRBV28 and TRBJ2-7, with D possibly matching TRBD2 (6 bases). Trimming removed 3 bases from V and 6 bases from J, with 15 bases in between. The germline V gene encodes CDR1 MDHEN and CDR2 SYDVKM. The CDR3 contains 14 residues. CDR3 residues: CASSFRLARFEQYF. In DNA form, the CDR3 reads TGTGCCAGCAGTTTTAGGCTAGCGAGATTCGAGCAGTACTTC.

The chain is built from TRBV29-1 and TRBJ1-1; D might be TRBD1 (6 bases). The V and J ends lost 5 bases and 0 bases respectively, with 10 bases between them. This CDR3 is 13 amino acids long. The V gene's germline CDR1 is SQVTM and CDR2 ANQGSEA. CDR3: CSVRTAVNTEAFF. CDR3 DNA: TGCAGCGTTAGGACAGCTGTGAACACTGAAGCTTTCTTT. Based on the CDR3 plus reference TRBV29-1 and TRBJ1-1, the full variable domain is SAVISQKPSRDICQRGTSLTIQCQVDSQVTMMFWYRQQPGQSLTLIATANQGSEATYESGFVIDKFPISRPNLTFSTLTVSNMSPEDSSIYLCSVRTAVNTEAFFGQGTRLTVV.

The chain is built from TRBV28 and TRBJ2-7, with D possibly TRBD2 on 5 matching bases. V lost 6 bases to trimming and J lost 6 bases, with 6 bases between them. In germline, CDR1 is MDHEN, CDR2 SYDVKM. This CDR3 spans 10 amino acids. The DNA for the CDR3 is TGTGCCAGCAGAGGACTCGAGCAGTACTTC. Its translation is CASRGLEQYF.

This clone was observed a few times. The rearrangement joins TRBV2 to TRBJ2-7, with D tentatively TRBD1 (6 bases). Trimming left V 8 bases short and J 6 bases short, with 14 bases between. The CDR3 contains 12 residues. Germline CDR1 reads SNHLY; CDR2 reads FYNNEI. CDR3 region: CASAQTGFEQYF. The CDR3 nucleotides are TGTGCCAGCGCTCAGACAGGTTTCGAGCAGTACTTC.

This chain links TRBV25-1 with TRBJ2-7, with D maybe TRBD1 (6 bases). Looked up from germline, CDR1 is MGHDK and CDR2 is SYGVNS. The length of the CDR3 is 17 residues. V was clipped by 2 bases and J by 3 bases, with 20 bases between them. The CDR3 coding sequence is TGTGCCAGCAGTGAAGCCCCCACAGGGCATGGGATCTACGAGCAGTACTTC. As protein: CASSEAPTGHGIYEQYF.

The chain combines TRBV27 with TRBJ2-1, with 9 positions matching TRBD2. In germline, CDR1 is MNHEY, CDR2 SMNVEV (reference sequence). This CDR3 comprises 13 residues. J lost 7 bases, V lost 6 bases, and 4 bases had no gene match. CDR3 DNA sequence: TGTGCCAGCAGGGCTAGCGGGGTGAATGAGCAGTTCTTC. Its translation: CASRASGVNEQFF.

The chain recombines TRBV28 with TRBJ2-7, with D possibly matching TRBD1 (5 bases). Trimming removed 0 bases from V and 0 bases from J, with 12 bases in between. The CDR3 extends over 16 amino acids. Germline values: CDR1 MDHEN, CDR2 SYDVKM. The CDR3 coding sequence is TGTGCCAGCAGTTTATGGAGACAGCACCACTCCTACGAGCAGTACTTC. Translating it yields CASSLWRQHHSYEQYF.

The chain joins TRBV6-5 to TRBJ1-1, with 7 bases aligning to TRBD1. The CDR3 totals 15 residues. Germline V CDR1 and CDR2: MNHEY, SVGAGI. Trimming cost V 6 bases and J 8 bases; bases outside gene matches: 15. The CDR3 loop is CASRYTPGQRAEAFF. In DNA, the CDR3 is TGTGCCAGCAGGTATACTCCGGGACAGCGGGCGGAAGCTTTCTTT.

The chain has TRBV12-5 and TRBJ2-1, with a tentative D call TRBD1 (6 bases). Trimming removed 0 bases from V and 4 bases from J, with 13 bases in between. The CDR3 extends over 16 amino acids. Germline assignment: CDR1 LGHNT and CDR2 FRNRAP. The CDR3 bases are TGTGCTAGTGGTTTGGTAATACAGGGTCCTTACAATGAGCAGTTCTTC. It encodes CASGLVIQGPYNEQFF.

As for this clone: This same CDR3 is encoded by further DNA sequences in the sample. The chain employs TRBV4-3 and TRBJ2-7; 8 bases match TRBD2. The junction had 4 bases not matched to a gene; V was cut back by 0 bases and J by 3 bases. The CDR3 has 15 amino acids. Looked up from germline, CDR1 is LGHNA and CDR2 is YSLEER. CDR3 sequence reads: CASSQDTSGSYEQYF. As DNA, the CDR3 is TGCGCCAGCAGCCAAGACACCAGCGGGAGCTACGAGCAGTACTTC.

V gene TRBV30 combines with J gene TRBJ2-5; 8 nucleotides match TRBD2. The junction had 1 base not matched to a gene; V was cut back by 0 bases and J by 4 bases. This CDR3 has 13 amino acids. The germline CDR1 and CDR2 sequences are GTSNPN and SVGIG (reference sequence). The DNA of the CDR3 is TGTGCCTGGAGTGTTCGGGGGGGAGAGACCCAGTACTTC. This translates into CAWSVRGGETQYF.

The chain couples TRBV5-1 to TRBJ2-2; no reliable D call. CDR3 length: 15 amino acids. The germline gives CDR1 SGHRS, CDR2 YFSETQ. V lost 0 bases and J 0 bases, leaving 6 bases between the germline ends. The CDR3 sequence is CASSLGAANTGELFF. For the CDR3, the DNA is TGCGCCAGCAGCTTGGGTGCGGCGAACACCGGGGAGCTGTTTTTT.

The chain has TRBV11-2 and TRBJ2-1; D remains unclear. This CDR3 is 13 amino acids long. In germline, CDR1 is SGHAT, CDR2 FQNNGV. Trimming took off 2 bases at V and 6 bases at J, with 8 bases between the two ends. The CDR3 is CASSLSRGNEQFF. As DNA, the CDR3 is TGTGCCAGCAGCTTATCCCGCGGCAATGAGCAGTTCTTC.

V gene TRBV28 combines with J gene TRBJ2-7; D call uncertain. The germline CDR1 and CDR2 sequences are MDHEN and SYDVKM. The CDR3 consists of 11 residues. Trimming cost V 5 bases and J 4 bases, with 6 bases left between them. This chain's CDR3 is CASSPGYEQYF. As DNA, the CDR3 is TGTGCCAGCAGTCCAGGTTACGAGCAGTACTTC.

The V gene is TRBV28, the J gene TRBJ2-7, with 10 bases lining up with TRBD2. The J segment lost 2 bases and the V segment lost 2 bases, leaving 3 bases of the junction unmatched. Germline V gene lookup returns CDR1 MDHEN and CDR2 SYDVKM. CDR3 length: 15 residues. CDR3 nucleotide sequence: TGTGCCAGCAGTTTAACTAGCGGGATACCCTACGAGCAGTACTTC. This encodes CASSLTSGIPYEQYF.

The chain uses TRBV28 and TRBJ1-5; D is ambiguous. The germline gives CDR1 MDHEN, CDR2 SYDVKM. The CDR3 spans 13 residues. Trimming shortened V by 10 bases and J by 2 bases, and 12 bases separated the two germline ends. CDR3 nucleotide sequence: TGTGCCACCCGGACTTTGGGCAATCAGCCCCAGCATTTT. Translation: CATRTLGNQPQHF.

A word on this clone: The germline gene is not matched at one end of the junction; a read error may be the cause. The V call is TRBV5-4, the J call TRBJ1-3, with D perhaps TRBD1 (5 bases). This CDR3 contains 15 residues. Germline V gene lookup returns CDR1 SGHNT and CDR2 YYREEE (reference sequence). CDR3 nucleotides: TGTGCCAACAGCCTGACAGCGAACTCTGGAAACACCATATATTTT. Protein product: CANSLTANSGNTIYF. Full variable domain (rest looked up from reference TRBV5-4 and TRBJ1-3): ETGVTQSPTHLIKTRGQQVTLRCSSQSGHNTVSWYQQALGQGPQFIFQYYREEENGRGNFPPRFSGLQFPNYSSELNVNALELDDSALYLCANSLTANSGNTIYFGEGSWLTVV.